What follows are 17 T cell receptor beta chains derived from one specimen sequenced in a study of OX40 agonist ivuxolimab in advanced cancers. Sequencing used immunoSEQ multiplex PCR; TCRdb keeps in-frame clones, though not all of them. This table has roughly 120,000 clones, around 89% appearing once. Source: CD4+ or CD8+ T cells sorted from blood, taken in a trial of the OX40 agonist ivuxolimab. These receptors came from an adult with an advanced solid tumor such as melanoma, head and neck, liver or kidney cancer.

This clone appeared once. CDR3 loop: CASSTSSYNEQFF. CDR3 nucleotide sequence: TGTGCCAGTAGCACCTCCTCCTACAATGAGCAGTTCTTC. The chain joins TRBV19 to TRBJ2-1; no clear D. The CDR3 has 13 amino acids. The V end lost 6 bases, the J end lost 0 bases, and 6 bases lay between the germline ends. Germline-derived CDR1 and CDR2 are LNHDA and SQIVND (reference sequence).

The chain joins TRBV5-1 to TRBJ2-5; D gene unclear. The V gene's germline CDR1 is SGHRS and CDR2 YFSETQ. Deletions cut 0 bases from V and 3 bases from J, with 12 bases between. The CDR3 extends over 15 amino acids. Written as DNA, the CDR3 is TGCGCCAGCAGCTTGGACGGAGCGATTAAAGAGACCCAGTACTTC. It is translated as CASSLDGAIKETQYF.

The chain employs TRBV7-9 and TRBJ2-7; D possibly corresponds to TRBD2 (5 bases). The CDR3 is made up of 16 amino acids. The germline V gene encodes CDR1 SEHNR and CDR2 FQNEAQ (reference sequence). Trimming stripped 1 base from V and 0 bases from J, with 13 bases between. The CDR3 DNA follows: TGTGCCAGCAGCTTAGTCGCGGGCCAGGACTCCTACGAGCAGTACTTC. Residues: CASSLVAGQDSYEQYF.

CDR3 protein: CASSIRLVADTQYF. The CDR3 DNA reads as TGTGCCAGTAGTATTCGACTAGTTGCAGATACGCAGTATTTT. This sequence joins TRBV19 and TRBJ2-3; weak D call: TRBD2 (6 bases). The CDR3 is 14 residues long. Germline V CDR1 and CDR2: LNHDA, SQIVND (reference sequence). The V and J ends lost 3 bases and 4 bases respectively, with 11 bases between them.

The chain joins TRBV11-2 to TRBJ1-6, with D uncertain. Trimming shortened V by 2 bases and J by 3 bases, and 2 bases separated the two germline ends. The CDR3 has 13 residues. Looked up from germline, CDR1 is SGHAT and CDR2 is FQNNGV. The CDR3 region has the DNA TGTGCCAGCAGCTTAAACTATAATTCACCCCTCCACTTT. Its translation is CASSLNYNSPLHF. The full variable domain, rest sourced from reference TRBV11-2 and TRBJ1-6, is EAGVAQSPRYKIIEKRQSVAFWCNPISGHATLYWYQQILGQGPKLLIQFQNNGVVDDSQLPKDRFSAERLKGVDSTLKIQPAKLEDSAVYLCASSLNYNSPLHFGNGTRLTVT.

The V and J genes are TRBV13 and TRBJ1-3; D call uncertain. This CDR3 comprises 15 residues. The germline gives CDR1 PRHDT, CDR2 FYEKMQ (reference sequence). V shed 0 bases and J shed 0 bases, with 6 bases lying between them. The chain's CDR3 is CASSLGRSSGNTIYF. CDR3 DNA sequence: TGTGCCAGCAGCTTAGGCCGGTCCTCTGGAAACACCATATATTTT.

This clone has only one observation. V usage is TRBV5-5 and J usage is TRBJ1-4, with no clear D. V lost 2 bases and J 0 bases, leaving 5 bases between the germline ends. The CDR3 totals 14 residues. CDR1 is SGHKS and CDR2 is YYEKEE in the germline V gene (reference sequence). This chain's CDR3 is CASSLEATNEKLFF. In DNA, the CDR3 is TGTGCCAGCAGCTTAGAGGCAACTAATGAAAAACTGTTTTTT.

This chain connects TRBV28 to TRBJ2-3; TRBD2 aligns across 7 bases. CDR1 is MDHEN and CDR2 is SYDVKM in the germline V gene. This CDR3 has 12 amino acids. Trimming took 11 bases from V and 4 from J; bases not matched to a gene: 6. Written as DNA, the CDR3 is TGTGCCGTTGGACTAGTGGCAGATACGCAGTATTTT. Residues: CAVGLVADTQYF.

This sequence joins TRBV21-1 and TRBJ1-1. TRBV21-1 is a pseudogene locus. CDR3 length: 15 residues. The CDR3: CASSKQRVRRTEAFF. The CDR3 coding sequence is TGTGCCAGCAGCAAACAACGGGTTCGTCGCACTGAAGCTTTCTTT.

J is TRBJ2-7 and V is TRBV6-1; no definite D call. The CDR3 is made up of 12 amino acids. The germline V gene has CDR1 MNHNS and CDR2 SASEGT. Deletions cut 6 bases from V and 0 bases from J, with 6 bases between. CDR3 nucleotides: TGTGCCAGCAGAGCTTACTCCTACGAGCAGTACTTC. Protein: CASRAYSYEQYF.

The rearrangement uses TRBV7-9 and TRBJ2-1; possible D gene TRBD2, 6 bases. CDR3 size: 14 residues. CDR1 SEHNR and CDR2 FQNEAQ come from the germline V gene (reference sequence). V lost 1 base to trimming and J lost 10 bases, with 14 bases between them. CDR3 protein: CASSLEISRGEQFF. The CDR3 bases are TGTGCCAGCAGCTTAGAAATTTCACGGGGGGAGCAGTTCTTC.

This clone came up once. The V gene is TRBV27, the J gene TRBJ2-1; D is perhaps TRBD2 (5 bases). V was clipped by 5 bases and J by 8 bases, with 10 bases between them. The length of the CDR3 is 12 residues. The germline V gene encodes CDR1 MNHEY and CDR2 SMNVEV (reference sequence). The CDR3 DNA reads TGTGCCAGCAGTCGGCGTAGCGATGAGCAGTTCTTC. Protein: CASSRRSDEQFF.

The J gene is TRBJ1-6, the V gene TRBV2, with 9 bases aligning to TRBD1. J was trimmed by 9 bases and V by 6 bases; bases with no gene match: 6. The CDR3 is made up of 14 amino acids. In germline, CDR1 is SNHLY, CDR2 FYNNEI. CDR3 in DNA: TGTGCCAGCAGAGGGGACAGGGCAGGTTCACCCCTCCACTTT. Translation: CASRGDRAGSPLHF.

In nucleotides, the CDR3 is TGCGCCAGCAGCTTGGCCCCACTAGCGGGGGGGATCACCTACGAGCAGTACTTC. This encodes CASSLAPLAGGITYEQYF. The chain employs TRBV5-1 and TRBJ2-7; 13 bases line up with TRBD2. J was trimmed by 2 bases and V by 0 bases; bases with no gene match: 8. Germline CDR1 reads SGHRS; CDR2 reads YFSETQ. The CDR3 sequence is 18 residues long.

V and J are TRBV2 and TRBJ1-2, with D hard to call. Germline CDR1 and CDR2: SNHLY and FYNNEI. The CDR3 spans 14 residues. The germline V and J ends were trimmed by 4 bases and 3 bases, with 12 bases remaining between them. As DNA, the CDR3 is TGTGCCAGCAGTGGTGGGAATCGAGACTATGGCTACACCTTC. The encoded protein is CASSGGNRDYGYTF.

V gene TRBV2 combines with J gene TRBJ1-1; no firm D call. This CDR3 spans 16 amino acids. The V end was cut by 7 bases, the J end by 4 bases, with 22 bases between. In germline, CDR1 is SNHLY, CDR2 FYNNEI. Written as DNA, the CDR3 is TGTGCCAGCAAGAAATCTATTGGGGTGAAGAGCACTGAAGCTTTCTTT. Translation gives CASKKSIGVKSTEAFF. The variable domain in full, completed from reference TRBV2 and TRBJ1-1, reads EPEVTQTPSHQVTQMGQEVILRCVPISNHLYFYWYRQILGQKVEFLVSFYNNEISEKSEIFDDQFSVERPDGSNFTLKIRSTKLEDSAMYFCASKKSIGVKSTEAFFGQGTRLTVV.

V gene TRBV7-2 combines with J gene TRBJ1-6; no clear D. The CDR3 runs 15 residues. CDR1 and CDR2 (germline): SGHTA, FQGNSA. Deletions cut 3 bases from V and 6 bases from J, with 12 bases between. The CDR3 bases are TGTGCCAGCAGCTTTCACACTAACCTTAATTCACCCCTCCACTTT. As protein: CASSFHTNLNSPLHF.